The entry below gives a single T cell receptor (beta chain) sequence along with its context. These data are taken from a study of control samples from healthy donors and cancer patients. The CDR3 covers 15 residues. CDR1 LGHNA and CDR2 YSLEER come from the germline V gene. Trimming cost V 1 base and J 8 bases; bases outside gene matches: 6. Produced via immunoSEQ multiplex PCR; TCRdb's table is partial and in-frame only. The sample includes tens of thousands of clones, about 95% of them seen just once. The sequence was collected from a man aged 30-40 years in good health. The material sequenced was blood. The chain carries TRBV4-3 and TRBJ1-4; 8 bases agree with TRBD1. CDR3 nucleotide sequence: TGCGCCAGCAGCCAAGCCCAGGGGGCTCGGGAAAAACTGTTTTTT. Translation gives CASSQAQGAREKLFF.